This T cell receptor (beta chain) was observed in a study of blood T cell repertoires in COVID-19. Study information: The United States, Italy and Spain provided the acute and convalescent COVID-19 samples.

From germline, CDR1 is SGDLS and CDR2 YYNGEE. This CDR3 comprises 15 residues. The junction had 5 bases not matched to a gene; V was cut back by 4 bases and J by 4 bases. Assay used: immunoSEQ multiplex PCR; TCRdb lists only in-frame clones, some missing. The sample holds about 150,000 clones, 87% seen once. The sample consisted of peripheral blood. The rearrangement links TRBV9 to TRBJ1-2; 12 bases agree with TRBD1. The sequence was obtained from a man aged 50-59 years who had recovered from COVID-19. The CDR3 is CASSSRGQGAYGYTF. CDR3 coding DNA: TGTGCCAGCAGCTCCCGGGGACAGGGGGCCTATGGCTACACCTTC.